These 16 T cell receptor beta chains were all obtained from the same sample, sequenced in a study of cytomegalovirus exposure and HLA in healthy donors (dated by TCRdb to 2016 to 2017). The library came from the immunoSEQ multiplex PCR assay. For the multiplex PCR, a mixture combining 60 forward primers for TCR Vbeta segments and 13 reverse primers for TCR Jbeta segments was used. Not all clones reach the TCRdb copy of this immuneACCESS table, which keeps in-frame sequences only. Checked studies attribute under half of the gap to unresolved V genes and leave the rest unexplained. This sample gives fewer than 95,000 clones in total; roughly 80% of them show up just once. Around 2.8% of the sample is held by the ten biggest clonotypes. Sequences were obtained from PBMCs. These receptor sequences come from a man in his forties or fifties in good health and CMV-seronegative.

The rearrangement joins TRBV11-2 to TRBJ2-7; possible D gene TRBD1, 5 bases. CDR1 is SGHAT, CDR2 FQNNGV, per germline. There are 14 residues in the CDR3. The ends were cut back, 2 bases at V and 3 bases at J, with 11 bases in the middle. In DNA form, the CDR3 reads TGTGCCAGCAGCTTATTCGTCAGGGACTACGAGCAGTACTTC. This translates into CASSLFVRDYEQYF.

The rearrangement uses TRBV15 and TRBJ1-1, with TRBD1 matching 9 bases. V gave up 8 bases and J gave up 3 bases; unmatched junction bases: 1. This CDR3 region has 12 residues. Germline V gene sequence: CDR1 LNHNV, CDR2 YYDKDF (reference sequence). The CDR3 reads CATRTGDTEAFF. CDR3 nucleotides: TGTGCCACCCGGACAGGGGACACTGAAGCTTTCTTT.

The chain uses TRBV28 and TRBJ1-6; D is uncertain. The CDR3 runs to 12 residues. V lost 3 bases and J lost 12, with 9 bases in between. Germline lookup yields CDR1 MDHEN and CDR2 SYDVKM. Here the CDR3 reads CASSLGERPLHF. CDR3 bases: TGTGCCAGCAGTTTGGGCGAACGACCCCTCCACTTT. Filled out from reference TRBV28 and TRBJ1-6, the complete variable domain reads DVKVTQSSRYLVKRTGEKVFLECVQDMDHENMFWYRQDPGLGLRLIYFSYDVKMKEKGDIPEGYSVSREKKERFSLILESASTNQTSMYLCASSLGERPLHFGNGTRLTVT.

The J gene is TRBJ2-1, the V gene TRBV6-4, with 8 bases fitting TRBD1. Trimming removed 6 bases from V and 7 bases from J; junction bases left unmatched: 14. The CDR3 extends over 16 amino acids. Germline V CDR1 and CDR2: MRHNA, SNTAGT. The CDR3 loop is CASSENTRTGNNEQFF. The CDR3 bases are TGTGCCAGCAGCGAAAATACTCGGACAGGGAATAATGAGCAGTTCTTC.

The chain couples TRBV9 to TRBJ2-1; 10 nucleotides agree with TRBD2. The CDR3 sequence is 16 residues long. V shed 4 bases, J shed 5 bases, and the junction held 9 bases outside the gene matches. Germline values: CDR1 SGDLS, CDR2 YYNGEE. The CDR3 region is CASSSQRGGLHNEQFF. CDR3 nucleotides: TGTGCCAGCAGCTCCCAGCGGGGGGGCTTACACAATGAGCAGTTCTTC.

The gene calls are TRBV7-2 and TRBJ1-4, with 7 bases fitting TRBD1. Germline V gene lookup returns CDR1 SGHTA and CDR2 FQGNSA. CDR3 length: 15 amino acids. With V trimmed by 4 bases and J by 8 bases, 10 bases remained unmatched. CDR3 in DNA: TGTGCCAGCAGCTCGAACACAGGGGCGGGCGAAAAACTGTTTTTT. Encoded protein: CASSSNTGAGEKLFF.

This clone was seen a single time. This chain connects TRBV23-1 to TRBJ2-7; tentative D call: TRBD1 (7 bases). TRBV23-1 is assigned to the ORF class and has an uncertain function. The CDR3 length is 15 residues. The V and J ends lost 4 bases and 7 bases respectively, with 20 bases between them. The CDR3 spells CASSPRPRGVGEQYF. Here the CDR3 DNA reads TGCGCCAGCAGTCCAAGGCCCAGGGGGGTTGGGGAGCAGTACTTC.

This chain connects TRBV10-1 to TRBJ2-7, with 10 bases aligning to TRBD1. After removal of 6 bases from V and 6 bases from J, the junction contained 8 bases not matched to a gene. This CDR3 contains 14 residues. Looked up from germline, CDR1 is WNHNN and CDR2 is SYGVQD (reference sequence). The CDR3 DNA is TGCGCCAGCAGCCCCCGGGACAGGGGATGCGAGCAGTACTTC. As protein: CASSPRDRGCEQYF.

The chain carries TRBV11-2 and TRBJ2-1, with TRBD1 matching over 10 bases. Germline V gene data show CDR1 as SGHAT and CDR2 as FQNNGV. This CDR3 is built from 17 residues. Losses at the gene ends were 0 bases for V and 4 bases for J; bases not matched to a gene: 6. The CDR3 DNA reads TGTGCCAGCAGCTTAGATCTCCCGGACAGGGGGTACAATGAGCAGTTCTTC. As protein: CASSLDLPDRGYNEQFF.

The chain links TRBV4-1 to TRBJ2-1, with a tentative D call TRBD2 (5 bases). This CDR3 spans 15 amino acids. The germline CDR1 and CDR2 sequences are MGHRA and YSYEKL. V was cut by 0 bases and J by 6 bases, with 12 bases left in between. DNA of the CDR3: TGCGCCAGCAGCCAAGAATATCGAGGGTTCAATGAGCAGTTCTTC. It translates to CASSQEYRGFNEQFF.

On this clone: Its ends do not fully match the called genes, so a read error is possible. The chain uses TRBV28 and TRBJ2-7; D may be TRBD2 (6 bases). This CDR3 has 11 residues. Per the germline V gene, CDR1 is MDHEN and CDR2 is SYDVKM. Here the CDR3 DNA reads TGTGCCAGCAGTCAAGGAGGGACCCCGGGCTTC. It encodes CASSQGGTPGF.

The chain joins TRBV12-2 to TRBJ2-4; the table names TRBD2, a call not compared with the DNA. TRBV12-2 is labeled a pseudogene. The length of the CDR3 is 12 residues. CDR3 in amino acids: CASRFIRDIQYF. For the CDR3, the DNA is TGTGCAAGTCGCTTTATCCGAGACATTCAGTACTTC.

In this sample, this clone turned up a few times. This rearrangement joins TRBV19 to TRBJ1-2; tentative D call: TRBD1 (6 bases). CDR1 LNHDA and CDR2 SQIVND come from the germline V gene (reference sequence). The CDR3 extends over 15 amino acids. The V end lost 4 bases, the J end lost 5 bases, and 17 bases lay between the germline ends. The CDR3 protein is CASSRGQLVGYGYTF. CDR3 bases: TGTGCCAGTAGTAGGGGACAACTAGTAGGGTATGGCTACACCTTC.

The rearrangement joins TRBV19 to TRBJ1-2, with D perhaps matching TRBD1 (5 bases). There are 15 residues in the CDR3. Germline lookup yields CDR1 LNHDA and CDR2 SQIVND (reference sequence). The V gene lost 4 bases and the J gene lost 4 bases, with 16 bases spanning the gap. CDR3 sequence: CASSTPRAGRYGYTF. The DNA of the CDR3 is TGTGCCAGTAGTACCCCCCGGGCAGGGCGCTATGGCTACACCTTC.

The genes are TRBV28 and TRBJ2-7, with D unclear. Trimming took off 5 bases at V and 0 bases at J, with 2 bases between the two ends. The CDR3 is 11 amino acids. The germline V gene has CDR1 MDHEN and CDR2 SYDVKM. As DNA, the CDR3 is TGTGCCAGCAGTCACTCCTACGAGCAGTACTTC. Encoded protein: CASSHSYEQYF. The full variable domain, completed using reference TRBV28 and TRBJ2-7, is DVKVTQSSRYLVKRTGEKVFLECVQDMDHENMFWYRQDPGLGLRLIYFSYDVKMKEKGDIPEGYSVSREKKERFSLILESASTNQTSMYLCASSHSYEQYFGPGTRLTVT.

Note on this clone: Different DNA sequences within this sample yield the same CDR3. J is TRBJ2-5 and V is TRBV6-4, with 13 bases aligning to TRBD2. Germline-derived CDR1 and CDR2 are MRHNA and SNTAGT. J gave up 2 bases and V 3 bases, and 0 bases lay outside the gene matches. The CDR3 runs 15 residues. The CDR3 nucleotides are TGTGCCAGCAGTGAGACTAGCGGGGGGCAAGAGACCCAGTACTTC. Its protein product is CASSETSGGQETQYF.